Each of the 19 T cell receptor beta chains below was sequenced from the same sample in a study of TIL therapy for anti-PD-1-resistant metastatic lung cancer. The immunoSEQ assay was v3. Sequencing was performed with immunoSEQ multiplex PCR; in TCRdb, only in-frame clones are kept and a portion is missing. The sample includes about 60,000 clones, 69% of them seen just once. Specified time point: pre-treatment sample, taken before nivolumab and TIL therapy. The source material was blood, sampled at baseline. These receptor sequences come from a person aged 25 to 85 with non-small cell lung cancer.

This clone came up a few times. V usage is TRBV28 and J usage is TRBJ1-2; a weak D match, TRBD1 (6 bases). CDR3 length: 15 amino acids. Germline V CDR1 and CDR2: MDHEN, SYDVKM. The V and J ends lost 4 bases and 6 bases respectively, with 18 bases between them. CDR3 amino acids: CASSWATGLFDGYTF. In DNA form, the CDR3 reads TGTGCCAGCAGTTGGGCTACAGGGCTTTTCGATGGCTACACCTTC.

The chain has TRBV5-1 and TRBJ2-7; tentatively, D is TRBD1 (5 bases). V was pared by 3 bases and J by 5 bases, with 21 bases between. Germline V lookup: CDR1 SGHRS, CDR2 YFSETQ. The CDR3 runs to 16 residues. CDR3 coding DNA: TGCGCCAGCAGCTCCCTAACAGGTCGCATGGGGAACGAGCAGTACTTC. Protein: CASSSLTGRMGNEQYF. The complete variable domain, with remaining parts taken from reference TRBV5-1 and TRBJ2-7, reads KAGVTQTPRYLIKTRGQQVTLSCSPISGHRSVSWYQQTPGQGLQFLFEYFSETQRNKGNFPGRFSGRQFSNSRSEMNVSTLELGDSALYLCASSSLTGRMGNEQYFGPGTRLTVT.

V gene TRBV27 combines with J gene TRBJ2-1, with D maybe TRBD1 (6 bases). Germline values: CDR1 MNHEY, CDR2 SMNVEV (reference sequence). The length of the CDR3 is 14 residues. The germline V and J ends were trimmed by 5 bases and 1 base, with 9 bases remaining between them. CDR3 sequence: CASSNRASYNEQFF. In DNA form, the CDR3 reads TGTGCCAGCAGTAACAGGGCATCCTACAATGAGCAGTTCTTC.

The CDR3 sequence: CASSYGGSSNEKLFF. The DNA for the CDR3 is TGTGCCAGCAGTTACGGGGGCAGTTCTAATGAAAAACTGTTTTTT. The V call is TRBV6-5, the J call TRBJ1-4, with D perhaps matching TRBD1 (6 bases). This CDR3 has 15 amino acids. V was cut by 2 bases and J by 3 bases, with 10 bases left in between. Looked up from germline, CDR1 is MNHEY and CDR2 is SVGAGI.

This chain links TRBV11-3 with TRBJ1-1; possibly TRBD1 for D (5 bases). This CDR3 has 13 residues. Germline CDR1 and CDR2: SGHNT and YENEEA. Trimming stripped 0 bases from V and 7 bases from J, with 9 bases between. The CDR3 DNA reads as TGTGCCAGCAGCTTAGAGCGACAGTTTGAAGCTTTCTTT. Encoded protein: CASSLERQFEAFF.

The J gene is TRBJ2-4, the V gene TRBV7-2; tentative D call: TRBD2 (5 bases). The CDR3 totals 16 residues. Deletions cut 4 bases from V and 0 bases from J, with 13 bases between. Germline V gene data show CDR1 as SGHTA and CDR2 as FQGNSA. CDR3 in amino acids: CASSYSEYLAKNIQYF. CDR3 coding DNA: TGTGCCAGCAGCTATAGCGAGTACCTAGCCAAAAACATTCAGTACTTC.

The DNA for the CDR3 is TGTGCCAGCAGCTTAAGCGACACTGAAGCTTTCTTT. Its translation: CASSLSDTEAFF. The V gene is TRBV11-2, the J gene TRBJ1-1; D not resolved. The ends were cut back, 2 bases at V and 3 bases at J, with 4 bases in the middle. Germline loops: CDR1 SGHAT, CDR2 FQNNGV. There are 12 residues in the CDR3.

This clone was observed a few times. The rearrangement links TRBV30 to TRBJ1-5; D gene ambiguous. Trimming left V 3 bases short and J 0 bases short, with 6 bases between. Looked up from germline, CDR1 is GTSNPN and CDR2 is SVGIG (reference sequence). This CDR3 is built from 13 residues. In DNA, the CDR3 is TGTGCCTGGAGCGTGTATAGCAATCAGCCCCAGCATTTT. Encoded protein: CAWSVYSNQPQHF.

The V call is TRBV9, the J call TRBJ1-4, with 7 bases identical to TRBD1. CDR3 size: 16 residues. Germline values: CDR1 SGDLS, CDR2 YYNGEE. The ends lost 4 bases at V and 6 bases at J; junction bases unmatched: 12. CDR3 nucleotide sequence: TGTGCCAGCAGCACACAGACAGGGAGGCGGGATGAAAAACTGTTTTTT. Protein: CASSTQTGRRDEKLFF.

This clone was recorded a few times. The chain recombines TRBV5-1 with TRBJ2-6, with D uncertain. Trimming left V 2 bases short and J 2 bases short, with 5 bases between. Germline CDR1 reads SGHRS; CDR2 reads YFSETQ. The CDR3 runs 14 residues. The CDR3 DNA reads TGCGCCAGCAGCTTTATGCCTGGGGCCAACGTCCTGACTTTC. Translation gives CASSFMPGANVLTF.

This sequence joins TRBV6-1 and TRBJ2-3, with 8 positions matching TRBD2. Germline V gives CDR1 MNHNS, CDR2 SASEGT. V was pared by 4 bases and J by 5 bases, with 5 bases of the junction left unmatched. This CDR3 contains 14 residues. The CDR3 DNA reads TGTGCCAGCAGTGTCGGGACTAGAGGAGATACGCAGTATTTT. Residues: CASSVGTRGDTQYF.

The V and J genes are TRBV6-5 and TRBJ1-2; TRBD1 matches 9 bases. The CDR3 runs to 12 residues. The germline V gene has CDR1 MNHEY and CDR2 SVGAGI. Unmatched junction bases numbered 4, after V lost 7 bases and J lost 7 bases. This CDR3 reads CASNNRGLGYTF. In nucleotides, the CDR3 is TGTGCCAGCAATAACAGGGGGCTTGGCTACACCTTC.

The chain recombines TRBV7-9 with TRBJ1-6, with TRBD1 matching 7 bases. J lost 6 bases, V lost 2 bases, and 4 bases had no gene match. The CDR3 loop spans 15 amino acids. CDR1 is SEHNR and CDR2 is FQNEAQ in the germline V gene (reference sequence). The CDR3 reads CASSLHAGGNSPLHF. The CDR3 nucleotides read TGTGCCAGCAGCTTACATGCAGGGGGTAATTCACCCCTCCACTTT.

The V gene is TRBV5-5, the J gene TRBJ1-1; 8 bases match TRBD1. CDR1 and CDR2 from the germline V gene are SGHKS and YYEKEE (reference sequence). The V and J ends lost 4 bases and 2 bases, in that order; junction bases with no gene match: 13. The CDR3 has 17 residues. The CDR3 coding sequence is TGTGCCAGCAGCCCCTCCGCAGGGGGCGGAATAAACACTGAAGCTTTCTTT. It codes for CASSPSAGGGINTEAFF.

V gene TRBV25-1 combines with J gene TRBJ1-5; tentative D call: TRBD1 (6 bases). V was trimmed by 5 bases and J by 5 bases, leaving 13 bases between them. CDR3 length: 14 amino acids. Germline lookup yields CDR1 MGHDK and CDR2 SYGVNS. The CDR3 protein is CASSNGDIYQPQHF. The DNA of the CDR3 is TGTGCCAGCAGTAATGGGGACATTTATCAGCCCCAGCATTTT. The full variable domain, its missing parts supplied by reference TRBV25-1 and TRBJ1-5, is EADIYQTPRYLVIGTGKKITLECSQTMGHDKMYWYQQDPGMELHLIHYSYGVNSTEKGDLSSESTVSRIRTEHFPLTLESARPSHTSQYLCASSNGDIYQPQHFGDGTRLSIL.

The rearrangement joins TRBV28 to TRBJ2-7; D gene ambiguous. CDR3 length equals 13 residues. Germline V gene data show CDR1 as MDHEN and CDR2 as SYDVKM. V was trimmed by 3 bases and J by 2 bases, leaving 8 bases between them. In DNA, the CDR3 is TGTGCCAGCAGTTTTCAGCCGACCTACGAGCAGTACTTC. This translates into CASSFQPTYEQYF.

The rearrangement joins TRBV19 to TRBJ1-3; no definite D call. Trimming removed 5 bases from V and 0 bases from J, with 8 bases in between. The germline CDR1 and CDR2 sequences are LNHDA and SQIVND (reference sequence). The CDR3 contains 14 residues. The CDR3 region is CASSWGNSGNTIYF. CDR3 nucleotide sequence: TGTGCCAGTAGTTGGGGAAACTCTGGAAACACCATATATTTT.

The chain recombines TRBV6-6 with TRBJ1-4; TRBD1 is a possible D gene (5 bases). With 5 bases removed from V and 4 bases from J, the gap between germline ends came to 11 bases. This CDR3 has 14 amino acids. Germline CDR1 is MNHNY and CDR2 is SVGAGI (reference sequence). CDR3 sequence reads: CASSLDRVNEKLFF. For the CDR3, the DNA is TGTGCCAGCAGTCTCGACAGAGTTAATGAAAAACTGTTTTTT.

CDR3: CASSPTGANQPQHF. The CDR3 coding sequence is TGTGCCAGCAGCCCGACAGGAGCCAATCAGCCCCAGCATTTT. The V and J genes are TRBV7-9 and TRBJ1-5; possibly TRBD1 for D (6 bases). The CDR3 runs 14 residues. Trimming pared 5 bases from V and 3 bases from J, leaving 11 bases between. Germline V gene data show CDR1 as SEHNR and CDR2 as FQNEAQ (reference sequence).